The 17 T cell receptor beta chains listed next were all sequenced from one sample in a study of early T cells in non-severe SARS-CoV-2 infection. TCRdb processed the 5' RACE reads anew with MiXCR; each CDR3 protein has one entry. The profile shows around 53,000 distinct CDR3 sequences, roughly 10% of them singletons. Sequencing was performed on whole blood. These receptor sequences come from an adult who was a healthcare worker with PCR-confirmed SARS-CoV-2 infection or an uninfected control (not recorded which).

This sequence joins TRBV11-3 and TRBJ2-3, with TRBD1 as a possible D gene (6 bases). With 8 bases removed from V and 4 bases from J, the gap between germline ends came to 10 bases. Germline loops: CDR1 SGHNT, CDR2 YENEEA. The CDR3 loop spans 12 amino acids. CDR3 amino acids: CASSGGSDTQYF. The CDR3 DNA reads TGTGCCAGCTCTGGGGGCTCAGATACGCAGTATTTT.

The rearrangement joins TRBV5-1 to TRBJ2-3, with 8 bases identical to TRBD2. Germline loops: CDR1 SGHRS, CDR2 YFSETQ. The CDR3 sequence is 15 residues long. Trimming cost V 4 bases and J 4 bases; bases outside gene matches: 8. The CDR3 here is CASSPLSGSPDTQYF. The CDR3 DNA is TGCGCCAGCAGCCCTTTAAGCGGGAGCCCAGATACGCAGTATTTT.

This clonotype was recorded many times. For the CDR3, the DNA is TGTGCCTGGGGGACAGGGGAGGGCAAAAACATTCAGTACTTC. As protein: CAWGTGEGKNIQYF. The chain joins TRBV30 to TRBJ2-4; 10 bases are shared with TRBD1. The V gene end was trimmed by 5 bases and the J gene end by 3 bases; junction bases not matched to a gene: 4. This CDR3 has 14 residues. CDR1 is GTSNPN and CDR2 is SVGIG in the germline V gene (reference sequence).

This chain joins TRBV4-1 and TRBJ2-7; 9 bases line up with TRBD1. CDR1 is MGHRA, CDR2 YSYEKL, per germline. J gave up 5 bases and V 5 bases, and 4 bases lay outside the gene matches. This CDR3 comprises 13 residues. The CDR3 protein is CASSWRQGDEQYF. The CDR3 DNA is TGCGCCAGCAGCTGGCGACAGGGGGACGAGCAGTACTTC.

The sample holds many counts of this clonotype. The rearrangement joins TRBV5-1 to TRBJ1-3, with D perhaps TRBD1 (5 bases). Germline-derived CDR1 and CDR2 are SGHRS and YFSETQ. The CDR3 is 15 amino acids. Trimming pared 2 bases from V and 4 bases from J, leaving 13 bases between. The CDR3 protein is CASSFQGPGGNTIYF. CDR3 DNA sequence: TGCGCCAGCAGCTTCCAGGGCCCAGGCGGAAACACCATATATTTT.

This clonotype has ten or more counts. The chain has TRBV5-1 and TRBJ2-1, with TRBD2 as a possible D gene (5 bases). CDR1 is SGHRS and CDR2 is YFSETQ in the germline V gene. There are 16 residues in the CDR3. The V and J ends lost 0 bases and 0 bases respectively, with 10 bases between them. This CDR3 reads CASSLGRRSSYNEQFF. The CDR3 coding sequence is TGCGCCAGCAGCTTGGGGAGGAGGAGCTCCTACAATGAGCAGTTCTTC.

There are a few counts of this clonotype. Written as DNA, the CDR3 is TGTGCCAGCAGCCAGGACAGGGGAGGCGAGCAGTACTTC. It encodes CASSQDRGGEQYF. The chain is built from TRBV7-6 and TRBJ2-7; 9 bases are shared with TRBD1. The CDR3 loop spans 13 amino acids. J lost 6 bases, V lost 5 bases, and 5 bases had no gene match. CDR1 and CDR2 (germline): SGHVS, FNYEAQ.

This chain links TRBV28 with TRBJ2-5; no firm D call. The CDR3 runs 14 residues. Looked up from germline, CDR1 is MDHEN and CDR2 is SYDVKM. V lost 3 bases, J lost 1 base, and 9 bases lay in between. In nucleotides, the CDR3 is TGTGCCAGCAGTTTCATAAAGCCCCAAGAGACCCAGTACTTC. This codes for CASSFIKPQETQYF.

Many counts were recorded for this clonotype. The chain couples TRBV9 to TRBJ1-1; D is possibly TRBD1 (6 bases). The V end lost 4 bases, the J end lost 3 bases, and 22 bases lay between the germline ends. Germline CDR1 is SGDLS and CDR2 is YYNGEE. The CDR3 is 17 amino acids. The CDR3 is CASSPVEVQGRDTEAFF. CDR3 coding DNA: TGTGCCAGCAGCCCGGTGGAGGTGCAGGGGCGAGACACTGAAGCTTTCTTT.

The chain combines TRBV12-3 or TRBV12-4 with TRBJ2-7, with 7 bases lining up with TRBD1. Germline trimming cut 6 bases from V and 5 bases from J; bases unmatched to any gene: 4. CDR3 size: 12 residues. The CDR3 nucleotides read TGTGCCAGCAGAATGACAGGGAACGAGCAGTACTTC. The encoded protein is CASRMTGNEQYF.

This clonotype occurred once. The J gene is TRBJ1-1, the V gene TRBV20-1; unclear D gene. The CDR3 is 14 residues long. The V gene's germline CDR1 is DFQATT and CDR2 SNEGSKA (reference sequence). V lost 0 bases, J lost 5 bases, and 13 bases lay in between. The CDR3 sequence is CSARDPPRGTEAFF. CDR3 DNA sequence: TGCAGTGCTAGAGATCCTCCGAGAGGGACTGAAGCTTTCTTT.

This chain's CDR3 is CASSLGGDQPQHF. CDR3 DNA: TGCGCCAGCAGCTTAGGCGGGGATCAGCCCCAGCATTTT. V usage is TRBV5-1 and J usage is TRBJ1-5, with D hard to call. Trimming shortened V by 2 bases and J by 5 bases, and 8 bases separated the two germline ends. Per germline, CDR1 SGHRS and CDR2 YFSETQ. This CDR3 has 13 amino acids. The variable domain in full, with the rest retrieved from reference TRBV5-1 and TRBJ1-5, is KAGVTQTPRYLIKTRGQQVTLSCSPISGHRSVSWYQQTPGQGLQFLFEYFSETQRNKGNFPGRFSGRQFSNSRSEMNVSTLELGDSALYLCASSLGGDQPQHFGDGTRLSIL.

This clonotype was recorded a few times. The rearrangement links TRBV5-1 to TRBJ1-2; D not certain. V lost 1 base and J 8 bases, leaving 12 bases between the germline ends. Germline assignment: CDR1 SGHRS and CDR2 YFSETQ. This CDR3 contains 13 residues. The CDR3 DNA sequence: TGCGCCAGCAGCTTGATACCGGAGAAGGGCTACACCTTC. Amino acids: CASSLIPEKGYTF.

The table lists this clonotype with many counts. The V and J genes are TRBV3-1 and TRBJ1-1; D is perhaps TRBD1 (6 bases). In germline, CDR1 is LGHDT, CDR2 YNNKEL (reference sequence). Trimming left V 1 base short and J 7 bases short, with 13 bases between. The CDR3 contains 14 residues. The CDR3 sequence: CASSQGGPANEAFF. The CDR3 DNA follows: TGTGCCAGCAGCCAAGGGGGGCCGGCCAATGAAGCTTTCTTT.

The J gene is TRBJ2-7, the V gene TRBV3-1, with D hard to call. Germline loops: CDR1 LGHDT, CDR2 YNNKEL (reference sequence). The CDR3 has 14 amino acids. V lost 3 bases, J lost 0 bases, and 9 bases lay in between. Here the CDR3 DNA reads TGTGCCAGCAGCCATGGACGCAGCTCCTACGAGCAGTACTTC. Protein: CASSHGRSSYEQYF.

This chain uses TRBV6-1 with TRBJ1-2, with 7 bases identical to TRBD1. Germline V CDR1 and CDR2: MNHNS, SASEGT. J gave up 5 bases and V 6 bases, and 9 bases lay outside the gene matches. The CDR3 is 14 amino acids. CDR3 sequence reads: CASRKGTVNYGYTF. Here the CDR3 DNA reads TGTGCCAGCAGGAAGGGGACAGTCAATTATGGCTACACCTTC.

The CDR3 sequence: CASSYSKVSYEQYF. Here the CDR3 DNA reads TGTGCCAGCAGTTACTCGAAAGTTTCCTACGAGCAGTACTTC. J is TRBJ2-7 and V is TRBV6-5, with D unresolved. This CDR3 comprises 14 residues. Trimming shortened V by 0 bases and J by 1 base, and 7 bases separated the two germline ends. The germline gives CDR1 MNHEY, CDR2 SVGAGI.